This T cell receptor (beta chain) was obtained from a study of read filtering for tumor transcriptome and immune sequencing. At the level of the study: Among patients, roughly 17 were male and around 13 female, aged about 45 to 85 (mean approximately 60). General observations from the study: Compared with RNA-seq, IR-seq gave much higher clonotype depth and reliability. Single-read clonotypes: roughly 80% of IR-seq clonotypes (around 4% of reads), 65% to 75% of RNA-seq clonotypes (44.6% of reads).

Trimming removed 4 bases from V and 0 bases from J, with 10 bases in between. The germline V gene encodes CDR1 SGHRS and CDR2 YFSETQ. This CDR3 has 14 residues. This clonotype was detected many times. Its target is unknown. This library used approximately 370 ng RNA and molecular barcoded adaptors spanning alpha/delta and beta/gamma chains. From the reads, TCRdb called clonotypes with MiXCR, one entry per CDR3 protein. In the table there are 100,000 to 150,000 distinct CDR3 sequences, about 13% of which are singletons. The clonotype originates from a donor at least 40 years old with multiple myeloma. Sequenced: a population of CD138-negative cells sorted from bone marrow. The chain links TRBV5-1 to TRBJ1-1, with D possibly matching TRBD1 (6 bases). This CDR3 reads CASSPGQMNTEAFF. The CDR3 bases are TGCGCCAGCAGCCCCGGACAGATGAACACTGAAGCTTTCTTT.